The T cell receptor (beta chain) described here comes from a study of monozygotic twins with inflammatory bowel disease. The study, taken as a whole, reports: Compared with healthy co-twins, IBD patients showed reduced TCRbeta repertoire diversity by inverse Simpson. None of the different T cell subtypes could be distinguished from one another.

Details on this clonotype: Its antigen is as yet unknown.

The CDR3 has 13 residues. CDR1 SGHDN and CDR2 FVKESK come from the germline V gene. TCRdb reprocessed the 5' RACE reads; each CDR3 protein has one entry and no DNA is given. The sample holds 300,000 to 400,000 distinct CDR3 sequences. This receptor was taken from a human donor with ulcerative colitis or Crohn's disease, or a healthy co-twin of an affected twin (not recorded which). The V and J genes are TRBV14 and TRBJ2-7. Specimen: blood. The CDR3: CASSQTARYEQYF.